This entry lists 20 T cell receptor beta chains sequenced from one sample in a study of Ad26.COV2.S vaccination and SARS-CoV-2 variants. Some clones are missing from TCRdb's copy, which holds only in-frame ones; the method was immunoSEQ multiplex PCR. The sample holds some 460,000 clones, approximately 90% seen once. This sample's treatment: 19 received Ad26.COV2.S at low or high dose, single or two shots; a few received placebo; per-sample allocation not given. After the first vaccine or placebo injection, samples were drawn on day 63. The starting material was peripheral blood, obtained in a trial of Ad26.COV2.S vaccine versus placebo. Receptors originate from a person aged 18 to 65 who received the Ad26.COV2.S COVID-19 vaccine or a placebo.

This clone was detected a few times. V usage is TRBV29-1 and J usage is TRBJ2-7; 12 positions match TRBD2. The CDR3 totals 16 residues. Germline trimming cut 3 bases from V and 4 bases from J; bases unmatched to any gene: 10. Germline V gives CDR1 SQVTM, CDR2 ANQGSEA. The CDR3 sequence is CSVEAAASGGAYEQYF. The CDR3 DNA follows: TGCAGCGTTGAGGCCGCCGCTAGCGGGGGGGCTTACGAGCAGTACTTC.

The genes are TRBV29-1 and TRBJ2-3; D possibly corresponds to TRBD1 (7 bases). Trimming took 6 bases from V and 0 from J, leaving 10 bases between them. The CDR3 totals 13 residues. The germline V gene has CDR1 SQVTM and CDR2 ANQGSEA. The CDR3 nucleotides are TGCAGCGTAGCAGGGGGGAGCACAGATACGCAGTATTTT. This codes for CSVAGGSTDTQYF.

V usage is TRBV2 and J usage is TRBJ2-5; D is perhaps TRBD2 (5 bases). V lost 6 bases to trimming and J lost 5 bases, with 16 bases between them. Germline values: CDR1 SNHLY, CDR2 FYNNEI. The CDR3 length is 14 residues. This CDR3 reads CASSRTANGETQYF. The CDR3 DNA is TGTGCCAGCAGCAGGACTGCCAATGGGGAGACCCAGTACTTC. Based on the CDR3 plus reference TRBV2 and TRBJ2-5, the full variable domain is EPEVTQTPSHQVTQMGQEVILRCVPISNHLYFYWYRQILGQKVEFLVSFYNNEISEKSEIFDDQFSVERPDGSNFTLKIRSTKLEDSAMYFCASSRTANGETQYFGPGTRLLVL.

The V call is TRBV5-8, the J call TRBJ2-4; D gene ambiguous. V lost 6 bases and J 8 bases, leaving 9 bases between the germline ends. Per the germline V gene, CDR1 is SGHTS and CDR2 is YDEGEE. The CDR3 runs to 11 residues. The CDR3 loop is CASIIRDIQYF. The CDR3 DNA follows: TGTGCCAGCATCATTAGGGACATTCAGTACTTC.

The chain carries TRBV3-1 (or the pseudogene TRBV3-2) and TRBJ2-1; D unclear. Germline assignment: CDR1 LGHDT and CDR2 YNNKEL (reference sequence). The CDR3 loop spans 14 amino acids. With 5 bases removed from V and 3 bases from J, the gap between germline ends came to 11 bases. Here the CDR3 reads CASSFSEFYNEQFF. The CDR3 nucleotides are TGTGCCAGCAGCTTCTCCGAATTCTACAATGAGCAGTTCTTC.

This clone appeared a single time. The chain recombines TRBV7-9 with TRBJ2-7; 9 nucleotides match TRBD2. Looked up from germline, CDR1 is SEHNR and CDR2 is FQNEAQ (reference sequence). This CDR3 comprises 15 residues. The V segment lost 3 bases and the J segment 5 bases; nucleotides outside the gene matches: 8. CDR3 DNA sequence: TGTGCCAGCAGCTTCGGGGGCGGGAGGGCGAACGAGCAGTACTTC. It specifies CASSFGGGRANEQYF.

The V gene is TRBV5-1, the J gene TRBJ2-2; possible D gene TRBD1, 6 bases. The CDR3 runs 17 residues. Trimming removed 6 bases from V and 0 bases from J, with 18 bases in between. Looked up from germline, CDR1 is SGHRS and CDR2 is YFSETQ. The CDR3 DNA reads as TGCGCCAGCAACCCTACGGACAGCCTTTCGAACACCGGGGAGCTGTTTTTT. Protein: CASNPTDSLSNTGELFF.

The rearrangement joins TRBV7-9 to TRBJ1-2; 9 nucleotides agree with TRBD1. The CDR3 has 13 residues. The germline V gene has CDR1 SEHNR and CDR2 FQNEAQ (reference sequence). Trimming cost V 7 bases and J 11 bases; bases outside gene matches: 11. The CDR3 nucleotides are TGTGCCAGCATCCCATTCCCGGACAGGGGATACACCTTC. Encoded protein: CASIPFPDRGYTF.

The rearrangement joins TRBV6-6 to TRBJ1-1; weak D call: TRBD1 (5 bases). CDR3 length equals 15 residues. V lost 4 bases and J lost 4, with 16 bases in between. Germline values: CDR1 MNHNY, CDR2 SVGAGI (reference sequence). CDR3 protein: CASSSALARGTEAFF. The CDR3 DNA is TGTGCCAGCAGTTCCGCGTTGGCAAGGGGCACTGAAGCTTTCTTT.

This clone was observed a single time. The chain uses TRBV18 and TRBJ2-7, with D perhaps being TRBD1 or TRBD2 (5 bases each). The germline V gene has CDR1 KGHSH and CDR2 LQKENI. Trimming pared 0 bases from V and 9 bases from J, leaving 21 bases between. This CDR3 comprises 16 residues. CDR3 DNA: TGTGCCAGCTCACCACCGGCGGCCAGAAGGGACCTAGGGCAGTACTTC. The encoded protein is CASSPPAARRDLGQYF.

The V call is TRBV4-1, the J call TRBJ1-2, with a weak D call TRBD1 (6 bases). Per the germline V gene, CDR1 is MGHRA and CDR2 is YSYEKL. This CDR3 is built from 16 residues. V lost 2 bases and J 3 bases, leaving 16 bases between the germline ends. The DNA for the CDR3 is TGCGCCAGCAGCCAACACGATCAGGGGCTCGACTATGGCTACACCTTC. Residues: CASSQHDQGLDYGYTF.

The chain links TRBV6-5 to TRBJ2-3; D not certain. The germline V gene has CDR1 MNHEY and CDR2 SVGAGI. Between the trimmed V and J ends, which lost 2 bases and 2 bases, there was a span of 11 bases. The CDR3 length is 15 residues. The CDR3 region has the DNA TGTGCCAGCAGTTACCGGCGAAGAAACACAGATACGCAGTATTTT. This translates into CASSYRRRNTDTQYF.

The chain is built from TRBV28 and TRBJ1-6, with TRBD1 matching over 7 bases. Germline CDR1 and CDR2: MDHEN and SYDVKM. V gave up 7 bases and J gave up 6 bases; unmatched junction bases: 6. The CDR3 sequence is 14 residues long. CDR3: CASKPGTANSPLHF. The CDR3 DNA follows: TGTGCCAGCAAGCCCGGGACAGCTAATTCACCCCTCCACTTT.

The CDR3 loop is CATSRDMLAGETQYF. The CDR3, as DNA: TGTGCCACCAGCAGAGATATGCTAGCGGGAGAGACCCAGTACTTC. The chain couples TRBV15 to TRBJ2-5, with 8 positions matching TRBD2. J gave up 4 bases and V 0 bases, and 4 bases lay outside the gene matches. CDR1 LNHNV and CDR2 YYDKDF come from the germline V gene (reference sequence). The CDR3 covers 15 residues.

This chain uses TRBV28 with TRBJ1-5; 8 bases match TRBD1. CDR1 is MDHEN and CDR2 is SYDVKM in the germline V gene. J gave up 4 bases and V 4 bases, and 3 bases lay outside the gene matches. The CDR3 consists of 14 residues. CDR3: CASSWTGSNQPQHF. The CDR3 nucleotides are TGTGCCAGCAGTTGGACAGGGTCAAATCAGCCCCAGCATTTT.

Comments on this clone: Other DNA sequences in the sample encode the same CDR3. V gene TRBV30 combines with J gene TRBJ1-6; D possibly corresponds to TRBD1 (5 bases). The CDR3 has 13 residues. Germline V gene sequence: CDR1 GTSNPN, CDR2 SVGIG (reference sequence). Between the trimmed V and J ends, which lost 0 bases and 7 bases, there was a span of 7 bases. The CDR3 nucleotides read TGTGCCTGGAGTGTACGGGGGAATTCACCCCTCCACTTT. Amino acid sequence: CAWSVRGNSPLHF. The entire variable domain, with the rest obtained from reference TRBV30 and TRBJ1-6, is as follows: SQTIHQWPATLVQPVGSPLSLECTVEGTSNPNLYWYRQAAGRGLQLLFYSVGIGQISSEVPQNLSASRPQDRQFILSSKKLLLSDSGFYLCAWSVRGNSPLHFGNGTRLTVT.

This clone came up once. The chain employs TRBV3-1 (or the pseudogene TRBV3-2) and TRBJ2-7; possible D gene TRBD1, 5 bases. With 4 bases removed from V and 3 bases from J, the gap between germline ends came to 16 bases. There are 15 residues in the CDR3. CDR1 LGHDT and CDR2 YNNKEL come from the germline V gene (reference sequence). CDR3 bases: TGTGCCAGCAGCCCCCTACTTGGGGCAGTCTACGAGCAGTACTTC. It codes for CASSPLLGAVYEQYF.

This sequence joins TRBV6-6 and TRBJ2-1, with 10 bases aligning to TRBD2. The germline gives CDR1 MNHNY, CDR2 SVGAGI (reference sequence). Unmatched junction bases numbered 12, after V lost 5 bases and J lost 5 bases. The CDR3 length is 17 residues. The CDR3 is CASSPSVAGGGDNEQFF. CDR3 bases: TGTGCCAGCAGTCCCAGCGTAGCGGGAGGAGGGGACAATGAGCAGTTCTTC.

This clone appeared once. This rearrangement joins TRBV5-1 to TRBJ2-3, with TRBD2 identical over 8 bases. The germline V gene has CDR1 SGHRS and CDR2 YFSETQ. The junction had 4 bases not matched to a gene; V was cut back by 0 bases and J by 1 base. There are 16 residues in the CDR3. CDR3 protein: CASSLAGGMGTDTQYF. The CDR3 nucleotides are TGCGCCAGCAGCTTGGCGGGGGGGATGGGCACAGATACGCAGTATTTT.

In DNA form, the CDR3 reads TGTGCCAGCAGCTCCACCGGGACGGCTAATTCACCCCTCCACTTT. Amino acid sequence: CASSSTGTANSPLHF. This chain uses TRBV7-2 with TRBJ1-6, with D perhaps TRBD1 (5 bases). Germline loops: CDR1 SGHTA, CDR2 FQGNSA. CDR3 length equals 15 residues. V was shortened by 4 bases and J by 6 bases, with 13 bases between the two germline ends. The variable domain in full, completed from reference TRBV7-2 and TRBJ1-6, reads GAGVSQSPSNKVTEKGKDVELRCDPISGHTALYWYRQSLGQGLEFLIYFQGNSAPDKSGLPSDRFSAERTGGSVSTLTIQRTQQEDSAVYLCASSSTGTANSPLHFGNGTRLTVT.